A selection of T cell receptor beta chains follows, all from one sample in a study of T-cell memory formation after mild COVID-19. One entry per CDR3 protein results from TCRdb running MiXCR on the 5' RACE reads. The sample has a few hundred thousand distinct CDR3 sequences, nearly 25% seen once; the top ten hold roughly an eighth. Specimen: PBMCs or a T cell subset sorted from them (not recorded which). Every receptor here comes from an adult woman who had mild COVID-19 (a few samples of this study predate the infection). Cell type and time point are not known. The CDR3 runs from the conserved cysteine through the conserved F or W. Each record gives: D gene, J gene, V gene, clone size, CDR3 protein, CDR3 DNA. D genes are given only for firm matches. Expanded clones are given a class, and other clones once, few, many or no size at all.

NA TRBJ2-2 TRBV7-3 few CASSLMSGEGELFF TGTGCCAGCAGCTTAATGTCGGGGGAGGGGGAGCTGTTTTTT
NA TRBJ2-7 TRBV6-6 few CASGPRGLEQYF TGTGCCAGCGGGCCCCGAGGGCTCGAGCAGTACTTC
TRBD2 TRBJ2-4 TRBV4-3 few CASSYNGRAGNIQYF TGCGCCAGCAGTTACAACGGGAGGGCGGGAAACATTCAGTACTTC
NA TRBJ2-7 TRBV7-9 many CASSLGLNYEQYF TGTGCCAGCAGCTTAGGACTAAATTACGAGCAGTACTTC
NA TRBJ1-2 TRBV9 few CASSVGDGPYGYTF TGTGCCAGCAGCGTAGGGGATGGACCCTATGGCTACACCTTC
TRBD1 TRBJ1-4 TRBV5-1 NA CASSLERGREKLFF TGCGCCAGCAGCTTGGAGAGGGGGCGCGAAAAACTGTTTTTT
NA TRBJ2-1 TRBV24-1 NA CATSDLRETYNEQFF TGTGCCACCAGTGATTTGCGGGAGACGTACAATGAGCAGTTCTTC
TRBD2 TRBJ2-1 TRBV3-1 few CASSQDRIAGGGNNEQFF TGTGCCAGCAGCCAAGATCGGATAGCGGGAGGTGGTAACAATGAGCAGTTCTTC
NA TRBJ2-1 TRBV5-1 NA CASSQPRSYNEQFF TGCGCCAGCTCCCAACCTCGATCCTACAATGAGCAGTTCTTC
NA TRBJ2-5 TRBV19 NA CASSISARETQYF TGTGCCAGTAGTATATCAGCCCGAGAGACCCAGTACTTC
TRBD1 TRBJ1-4 TRBV7-2 few CASSARQGAKEKLFF TGTGCCAGCAGCGCCAGACAGGGGGCGAAGGAAAAACTGTTTTTT
NA TRBJ2-7 TRBV30 NA CAWTAGSVYEQYF TGTGCCTGGACGGCAGGGTCCGTCTACGAGCAGTACTTC
TRBD2 TRBJ2-3 TRBV7-9 NA CASSLKLAGGPGTDTQYF TGTGCCAGCAGCTTGAAATTAGCGGGAGGGCCGGGCACAGATACGCAGTATTTT
NA TRBJ1-1 TRBV5-1 few CASSSSLWSGATEAFF TGCGCCAGCAGCTCAAGCTTGTGGTCAGGGGCCACTGAAGCTTTCTTT
NA TRBJ2-1 TRBV24-1 few CATPGLPFLGQFF TGTGCCACGCCGGGACTGCCCTTTCTTGGGCAGTTCTTC
NA TRBJ1-6 TRBV19 NA CASTDAGIGSPLHF TGTGCCAGTACCGATGCAGGGATCGGTTCACCCCTCCACTTT
TRBD1 TRBJ1-2 TRBV9 few CASRATGALGYTF TGTGCCAGCAGGGCGACAGGGGCCCTAGGCTACACCTTC
TRBD2 TRBJ2-3 TRBV30 NA CAWSRGTSGPDTQYF TGTGCCTGGAGTAGAGGGACTAGCGGGCCAGATACGCAGTATTTT
TRBD1 TRBJ1-2 TRBV15 NA CATNIWTGENYGYTF TGTGCCACCAACATTTGGACAGGGGAGAACTATGGCTACACCTTC
TRBD2 TRBJ2-7 TRBV9 NA CASSEGLAAEQYF TGTGCCAGCAGCGAGGGACTAGCGGCCGAGCAGTACTTC
NA TRBJ1-1 TRBV9 few CASSVGGGGTEAFF TGTGCCAGCAGCGTTGGCGGGGGTGGCACTGAAGCTTTCTTT
NA TRBJ2-5 TRBV27 many CASGGETQYF TGTGCCAGCGGTGGAGAGACCCAGTACTTC
NA TRBJ2-7 TRBV7-9 many CASSLTHSYEQYF TGTGCCAGCAGCTTAACCCATTCCTACGAGCAGTACTTC
NA TRBJ2-5 TRBV15 few CATSRGGRQPGTQYF TGTGCCACCAGCAGAGGTGGAAGACAGCCAGGGACCCAGTACTTC
TRBD1 TRBJ2-7 TRBV12-3/TRBV12-4 few CASVTGPPYEQYF TGTGCCAGCGTGACAGGGCCTCCCTACGAGCAGTACTTC
NA TRBJ2-1 TRBV6-1 NA CASRGASYNEQFF TGTGCCAGCAGGGGGGCAAGTTACAATGAGCAGTTCTTC
TRBD2 TRBJ2-1 TRBV20-1 NA CSASGGRSYNEQFF TGCAGTGCTAGCGGCGGGAGGTCCTACAATGAGCAGTTCTTC
NA TRBJ1-2 TRBV18 NA CASSPPAIPKTGYTF TGTGCCAGCTCACCACCGGCAATTCCTAAAACTGGCTACACCTTC
NA TRBJ2-3 TRBV4-1 few CASSQVMVGTDTQYF TGCGCCAGCAGCCAAGTAATGGTGGGCACAGATACGCAGTATTTT
TRBD2 TRBJ2-1 TRBV5-8 NA CASGLSSGPYNEQFF TGTGCCAGCGGGTTGTCTAGCGGACCTTACAATGAGCAGTTCTTC
NA TRBJ2-1 TRBV19 NA CASSIDAVYNEQFF TGTGCCAGTAGTATAGACGCTGTTTACAATGAGCAGTTCTTC
NA TRBJ2-3 TRBV27 few CASSFGSGLSTDTQYF TGTGCCAGCAGTTTCGGCAGCGGCCTAAGCACAGATACGCAGTATTTT
NA TRBJ2-7 TRBV15 NA CATSRDNGKGTYEQYF TGTGCCACCAGCAGAGATAATGGTAAAGGAACCTACGAGCAGTACTTC
NA TRBJ2-3 TRBV9 few CASSVVGGTDTQYF TGTGCCAGCAGCGTCGTGGGGGGCACAGATACGCAGTATTTT
NA TRBJ2-5 TRBV5-5 few CASSLGALAAQETQYF TGTGCCAGCAGCTTGGGGGCCCTTGCGGCGCAAGAGACCCAGTACTTC
NA TRBJ2-5 TRBV11-2 few CASSLDVWGRGETQYF TGTGCCAGCAGCTTAGATGTGTGGGGCCGGGGTGAGACCCAGTACTTC
NA TRBJ1-1 TRBV15 NA CATSGGWINTEAFF TGTGCCACCAGCGGTGGTTGGATTAACACTGAAGCTTTCTTT
NA TRBJ1-4 TRBV5-4 NA CASSLGGRGEEKLFF TGTGCCAGCAGCTTGGGAGGCAGGGGTGAAGAAAAACTGTTTTTT
NA TRBJ2-7 TRBV5-4 few CASSLDTYSYEQYF TGTGCCAGCAGCTTGGACACCTACTCCTACGAGCAGTACTTC
NA TRBJ2-7 TRBV5-1 NA CASSFEGDEQYF TGCGCCAGCAGCTTCGAGGGGGACGAGCAGTACTTC
TRBD2 TRBJ2-7 TRBV30 few CAWSVRRLAGDEQYF TGTGCCTGGAGTGTCAGGAGGCTAGCGGGAGACGAGCAGTACTTC
NA TRBJ2-3 TRBV7-9 NA CASSPWRTRAGTQYF TGTGCCAGCAGTCCTTGGCGGACCCGGGCAGGTACGCAGTATTTT
NA TRBJ2-5 TRBV4-2 NA CASSQAAVQETQYF TGTGCCAGCAGCCAAGCGGCGGTCCAAGAGACCCAGTACTTC
TRBD2 TRBJ2-1 TRBV10-3 NA CAIKFSGGARNEQFF TGTGCCATCAAATTCAGCGGGGGGGCCCGCAATGAGCAGTTCTTC
NA TRBJ1-1 TRBV12-3/TRBV12-4 few CASSPGLSNTEAFF TGTGCCAGCTCACCGGGACTTTCGAACACTGAAGCTTTCTTT
NA TRBJ2-1 TRBV7-9 few CASSFGVWEQFF TGTGCCAGCAGCTTTGGTGTGTGGGAGCAGTTCTTC
NA TRBJ1-1 TRBV5-1 few CASSLNPGLNTEAFF TGCGCCAGCAGCTTGAATCCAGGGCTGAACACTGAAGCTTTCTTT
TRBD1 TRBJ2-7 TRBV12-3/TRBV12-4 NA CASSFGGRGEQYF TGTGCCAGCAGTTTCGGCGGCAGGGGGGAGCAGTACTTC
NA TRBJ2-1 TRBV5-4 NA CASSHSWGGAYNEQFF TGTGCCAGCAGCCATTCATGGGGGGGCGCCTACAATGAGCAGTTCTTC
NA TRBJ1-2 TRBV11-2 NA CASSPSSFGGPYGYTF TGTGCCAGCAGCCCTTCGTCTTTTGGGGGGCCCTATGGCTACACCTTC
NA TRBJ2-1 TRBV3-2 few CASSQECPGQYNEQFF TGTGCCAGCAGCCAAGAGTGTCCGGGACAGTACAATGAGCAGTTCTTC
NA TRBJ1-2 TRBV3-1 NA CASSHTTGANYGYTF TGTGCCAGCAGCCACACGACAGGCGCCAACTATGGCTACACCTTC
NA TRBJ1-1 TRBV19 many CASINTEGNTEAFF TGTGCCAGTATAAACACGGAAGGTAACACTGAAGCTTTCTTT